This T cell receptor (beta chain) emerged from a study of PD-L1 blockade in urothelial cancer. The overall study: Enrolled patients had been treated previously with 0 to 3 chemotherapy regimens.

The CDR3 has 14 residues. The germline gives CDR1 MNHEY, CDR2 SVGAGI. Trimming shortened V by 3 bases and J by 4 bases, and 9 bases separated the two germline ends. The time point: peripheral blood 6 weeks after treatment start. Synthetic templates analogous to TCR were spiked into all PCRs individually. Libraries were prepared by immunoSEQ multiplex PCR; TCRdb keeps only in-frame clonotypes and omits some of them. The table includes 72,000 or so clones, about 88% detected once. The sample here was PBMCs, taken around atezolizumab (anti-PD-L1) treatment. The rearrangement joins TRBV6-5 to TRBJ1-4, with a tentative D call TRBD1 (5 bases). This receptor was taken from a man aged 55 to 70 with urothelial cancer. The CDR3 loop is CASSYGHFNEKLFF. The CDR3 nucleotides read TGTGCCAGCAGTTATGGACACTTTAATGAAAAACTGTTTTTT.